What follows are 16 T cell receptor beta chains derived from one specimen sequenced in a study of CD8+ T cells in alopecia areata. Noted treatment: oral pan-JAK inhibitor, 5-10 mg twice daily. Following extraction, RNA underwent reverse transcription to cDNA, which served as the sequencing template. This table comes from immunoSEQ multiplex PCR, and its TCRdb copy is limited to in-frame clones, with some not included. Altogether around 100,000 clones are present, roughly 55% being singletons, with the ten largest covering 9% to 15%. The sample was CD8+ T cells sorted from blood, taken at week 24, from a patient treated with tofacitinib. The source is a human donor with alopecia areata.

The V call is TRBV6-5, the J call TRBJ2-5, with 7 bases aligning to TRBD2. Per germline, CDR1 MNHEY and CDR2 SVGAGI. CDR3 length: 14 residues. The V gene end was trimmed by 6 bases and the J gene end by 5 bases; junction bases not matched to a gene: 9. The CDR3 DNA sequence: TGTGCCAGCAGCGCCACGGGGGAGGGGGAGACCCAGTACTTC. Translating it yields CASSATGEGETQYF.

J is TRBJ2-7 and V is TRBV13; no clear D gene. This CDR3 has 13 amino acids. Trimming pared 5 bases from V and 4 bases from J, leaving 12 bases between. Per germline, CDR1 PRHDT and CDR2 FYEKMQ (reference sequence). As DNA, the CDR3 is TGTGCCAGCAGCGAGGAAAACCAATACGAGCAGTACTTC. This translates into CASSEENQYEQYF.

This chain joins TRBV19 and TRBJ1-6; the D is unclear. V was clipped by 3 bases and J by 7 bases, with 10 bases between them. The germline V gene has CDR1 LNHDA and CDR2 SQIVND (reference sequence). This CDR3 has 14 residues. CDR3 DNA sequence: TGTGCCAGTAGTATTAGGCCGGGAAATTCACCCCTCCACTTT. Protein: CASSIRPGNSPLHF.

This clone is deemed medium-sized (0.01 to 0.1%). Other DNA sequences from this sample encode an identical CDR3 as well. The chain couples TRBV7-9 to TRBJ2-7; D not resolved. V lost 1 base and J 3 bases, leaving 4 bases between the germline ends. This CDR3 has 12 amino acids. Germline assignment: CDR1 SEHNR and CDR2 FQNEAQ (reference sequence). The CDR3 nucleotides read TGTGCCAGCAGCTTAGGGGTCTACGAGCAGTACTTC. Translation: CASSLGVYEQYF.

The chain is built from TRBV27 and TRBJ1-6, with TRBD1 identical over 8 bases. The CDR3 has 13 amino acids. V lost 6 bases to trimming and J lost 7 bases; unmatched junction nucleotides: 2. Germline assignment: CDR1 MNHEY and CDR2 SMNVEV (reference sequence). CDR3 residues: CASRDRGNSPLHF. CDR3 in DNA: TGTGCCAGCAGAGACAGGGGAAATTCACCCCTCCACTTT.

The chain carries TRBV27 and TRBJ1-5, with a weak D call TRBD1 (6 bases). The V gene lost 7 bases and the J gene lost 6 bases, with 16 bases spanning the gap. Per the germline V gene, CDR1 is MNHEY and CDR2 is SMNVEV (reference sequence). The CDR3 totals 14 residues. The CDR3 is CASNPAGAGQPQHF. CDR3 DNA: TGTGCCAGCAATCCCGCGGGGGCCGGTCAGCCCCAGCATTTT.

The chain joins TRBV30 to TRBJ2-5, with 10 bases fitting TRBD2. V lost 0 bases to trimming and J lost 2 bases; unmatched junction nucleotides: 15. The CDR3 loop spans 19 amino acids. From germline, CDR1 is GTSNPN and CDR2 SVGIG (reference sequence). CDR3 residues: CAWSVRAASGGVWQETQYF. In nucleotides, the CDR3 is TGTGCCTGGAGTGTAAGAGCGGCTAGCGGGGGAGTATGGCAAGAGACCCAGTACTTC.

The genes are TRBV5-1 and TRBJ2-1; possibly TRBD2 for D (5 bases). The CDR3 length is 15 residues. Trimming took 3 bases from V and 3 from J, leaving 13 bases between them. Germline CDR1 and CDR2: SGHRS and YFSETQ. CDR3 amino acids: CASSSRGGIYNEQFF. In DNA, the CDR3 is TGCGCCAGCAGCTCCCGGGGTGGGATCTACAATGAGCAGTTCTTC.

This clone showed up just a few times. The chain employs TRBV15 and TRBJ1-5, with 9 positions matching TRBD1. This CDR3 has 14 amino acids. The V segment lost 4 bases and the J segment 5 bases; nucleotides outside the gene matches: 3. The germline V gene encodes CDR1 LNHNV and CDR2 YYDKDF (reference sequence). CDR3 bases: TGTGCCACCAGCACCTGGACAGGGGATCAGCCCCAGCATTTT. This sequence encodes CATSTWTGDQPQHF.

V usage is TRBV4-3 and J usage is TRBJ2-2; the D is unclear. Germline V lookup: CDR1 LGHNA, CDR2 YSLEER. V lost 0 bases and J lost 4, with 15 bases in between. This CDR3 has 17 residues. CDR3 region: CASSQDGLTEITGELFF. As DNA, the CDR3 is TGCGCCAGCAGCCAAGATGGGCTTACAGAAATCACCGGGGAGCTGTTTTTT.

This chain links TRBV6-5 with TRBJ2-1; 11 bases map to TRBD2. The trim removed 5 bases at V and 9 bases at J, leaving 9 bases unmatched. Germline V gives CDR1 MNHEY, CDR2 SVGAGI. This CDR3 comprises 15 residues. In nucleotides, the CDR3 is TGTGCCAGCAGTATTAGCGGGGGGGCTTGGAGTGAGCAGTTCTTC. This encodes CASSISGGAWSEQFF.

The J gene is TRBJ1-4, the V gene TRBV5-6; 7 bases are a match to TRBD1. Germline-derived CDR1 and CDR2 are SGHDT and YYEEEE. The trim removed 2 bases at V and 4 bases at J, leaving 5 bases unmatched. The CDR3 runs 15 residues. The CDR3 DNA follows: TGTGCCAGCAGCTTTGGGACAGCGATTAATGAAAAACTGTTTTTT. This gives the protein CASSFGTAINEKLFF.

The V and J genes are TRBV2 and TRBJ1-5; D gene ambiguous. Germline V gives CDR1 SNHLY, CDR2 FYNNEI. The CDR3 has 15 amino acids. The V end was cut by 5 bases, the J end by 3 bases, with 14 bases between. The CDR3 DNA sequence: TGTGCCAGCAGTCCCGAGAGCAGCTTCAATCAGCCCCAGCATTTT. It encodes CASSPESSFNQPQHF.

This sequence joins TRBV9 and TRBJ1-2; unclear D gene. Trimming cost V 6 bases and J 3 bases, with 12 bases left between them. Per the germline V gene, CDR1 is SGDLS and CDR2 is YYNGEE. The CDR3 loop spans 13 amino acids. In nucleotides, the CDR3 is TGTGCCAGCACCGCGGACGGTTACTATGGCTACACCTTC. This encodes CASTADGYYGYTF.

The chain uses TRBV11-2 and TRBJ2-1; D call uncertain. V lost 1 base and J lost 8, with 12 bases in between. The CDR3 totals 14 residues. CDR1 and CDR2 (germline): SGHAT, FQNNGV. The CDR3 nucleotides are TGTGCCAGCAGCTTAGTGGCTTCTCTCGATGAGCAGTTCTTC. Its translation is CASSLVASLDEQFF.

This clone was recorded a few times. The CDR3 here is CSVVTGVNEQFF. The CDR3 bases are TGCAGCGTTGTGACAGGGGTGAATGAGCAGTTCTTC. The chain links TRBV29-1 to TRBJ2-1; TRBD1 matches 8 bases. The V gene end was trimmed by 4 bases and the J gene end by 7 bases; junction bases not matched to a gene: 3. This CDR3 has 12 amino acids. Per germline, CDR1 SQVTM and CDR2 ANQGSEA.